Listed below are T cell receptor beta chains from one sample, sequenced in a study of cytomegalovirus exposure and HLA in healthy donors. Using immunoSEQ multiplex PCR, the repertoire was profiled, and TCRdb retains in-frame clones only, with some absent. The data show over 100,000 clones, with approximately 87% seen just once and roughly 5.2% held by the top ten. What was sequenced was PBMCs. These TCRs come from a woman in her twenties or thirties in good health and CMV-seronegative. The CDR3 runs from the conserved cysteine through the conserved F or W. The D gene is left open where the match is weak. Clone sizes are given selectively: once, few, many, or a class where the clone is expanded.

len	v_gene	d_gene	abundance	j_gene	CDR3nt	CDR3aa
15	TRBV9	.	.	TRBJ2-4	TGTGCCAGCAGCCCCCGCGGGGTCTATGGGAACATTCAGTACTTC	CASSPRGVYGNIQYF
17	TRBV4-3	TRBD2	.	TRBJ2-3	TGCGCCAGCAGCCTGAGACTAGCGGGGGGAATTACAGATACGCAGTATTTT	CASSLRLAGGITDTQYF
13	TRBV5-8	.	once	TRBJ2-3	TGTGCCAGCAGCACATATAGCACAGATACGCAGTATTTT	CASSTYSTDTQYF
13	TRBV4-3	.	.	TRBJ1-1	TGCGCCAGCAGCCCGACAGGGAACACTGAAGCTTTCTTT	CASSPTGNTEAFF
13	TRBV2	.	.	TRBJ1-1	TGTGCCAGCATCAGAACCTTGGACACTGAAGCTTTCTTT	CASIRTLDTEAFF
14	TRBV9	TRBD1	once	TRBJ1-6	TGTGCCAGCAGCGCACAGGGGAGTGGATCACCCCTCCACTTT	CASSAQGSGSPLHF
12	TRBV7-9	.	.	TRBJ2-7	TGTGCCAGCAGCTTAGTTGAGTACGAGCAGTACTTC	CASSLVEYEQYF
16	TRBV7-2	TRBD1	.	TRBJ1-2	TGTGCCAGCAGCTTAGTCCCAACACAGGGGAGCTATGGCTACACCTTC	CASSLVPTQGSYGYTF
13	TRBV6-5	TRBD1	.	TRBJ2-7	TGTGCCAGCAGCCTGGACAGGAGCTACGAGCAGTACTTC	CASSLDRSYEQYF
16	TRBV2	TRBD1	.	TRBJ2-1	TGTGCCAGCAGTGATTATGGGACAGGGTCGGATGGTGAGCAGTTCTTC	CASSDYGTGSDGEQFF
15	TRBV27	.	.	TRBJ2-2	TGTGCCAGCAGTTTATCTCGGGTGGACACCGGGGAGCTGTTTTTT	CASSLSRVDTGELFF
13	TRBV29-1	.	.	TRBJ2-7	TGCAGCGTTGAAGAGACAGGGAGGTTCGAGCAGTACTTC	CSVEETGRFEQYF
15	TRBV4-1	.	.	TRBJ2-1	TGCGCCAGCAGCCAAGGGGAGAGTCTCTACAATGAGCAGTTCTTC	CASSQGESLYNEQFF
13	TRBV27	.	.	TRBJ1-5	TGTGCCAGCAGGAGTTCTAGCAATCAGCCCCAGCATTTT	CASRSSSNQPQHF
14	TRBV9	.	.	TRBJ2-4	TGTGCCAGCAGCCCGGCGGGCAGACCAAACATTCAGTACTTC	CASSPAGRPNIQYF
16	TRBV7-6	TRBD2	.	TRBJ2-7	TGTGCCAGCAGCTTCCTCGGGTTAGCGGGAGGGTCCGAGCAGTACTTC	CASSFLGLAGGSEQYF
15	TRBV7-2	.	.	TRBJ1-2	TGTGCCAGCAGCTTTTTCGGTTATCGGGGCTATGGCTACACCTTC	CASSFFGYRGYGYTF
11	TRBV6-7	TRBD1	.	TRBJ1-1	TGTGCCAGCAGCAGACAGGGCAGCGCTTTCTTT	CASSRQGSAFF
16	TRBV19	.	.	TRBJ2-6	TGTGCCAGTAGTATGAGCTCAGGGTCTGGGGCCAACGTCCTGACTTTC	CASSMSSGSGANVLTF
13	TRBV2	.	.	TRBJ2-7	TGTGCCAGCAGGGCAGGGCACTCCTACGAGCAGTACTTC	CASRAGHSYEQYF
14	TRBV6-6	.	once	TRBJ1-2	TGTGCCAGCAGTCCAGACAGGAGCTACTATGGCTACACCTTC	CASSPDRSYYGYTF
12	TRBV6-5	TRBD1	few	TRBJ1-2	TGTGCCAGCAGGGGACAGGACTATGGCTACACCTTC	CASRGQDYGYTF
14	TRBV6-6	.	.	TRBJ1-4	TGTGCCAGCAGTTCCCTTCGGGGGGATGAAAAACTGTTTTTT	CASSSLRGDEKLFF
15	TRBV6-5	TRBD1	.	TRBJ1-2	TGTGCCAGCAGAAAACCGGGACAGGGAGCCTATGGCTACACCTTC	CASRKPGQGAYGYTF
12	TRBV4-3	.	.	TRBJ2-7	TGCGCCTCACTACAATGGAGGAACGAGCAGTACTTC	CASLQWRNEQYF
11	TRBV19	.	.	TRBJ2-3	TGTGCCAGTACGTATGAGGATACGCAGTATTTT	CASTYEDTQYF
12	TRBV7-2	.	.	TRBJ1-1	TGTGCCAGCAGCCGGGGGTGGGTTGAAGCTTTCTTT	CASSRGWVEAFF
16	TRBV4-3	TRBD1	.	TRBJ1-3	TGCGCCAGCAGCCAAGGACAGGGGTCTCATGGAAACACCATATATTTT	CASSQGQGSHGNTIYF
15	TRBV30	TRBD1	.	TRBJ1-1	TGTGCCTGCAACCGGGACAGGGGGCTAGGGTCAACAACTTTCTTT	CACNRDRGLGSTTFF
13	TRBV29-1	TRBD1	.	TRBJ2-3	TGCAGCGGGCAGGGGGTAGGCACAGATACGCAGTATTTT	CSGQGVGTDTQYF
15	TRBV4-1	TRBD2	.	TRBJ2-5	TGCGCCAGCAGCCACGCCGGGACTAGCGGAGAGACCCAGTACTTC	CASSHAGTSGETQYF
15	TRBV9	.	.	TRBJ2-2	TGTGCCAGCAGCGCTTTTAAGGGACAAACCGGGGAGCTGTTTTTT	CASSAFKGQTGELFF
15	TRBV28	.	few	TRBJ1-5	TGTGCCAGCAGTTTCAGTCTCTGGAGCAATCAGCCCCAGCATTTT	CASSFSLWSNQPQHF
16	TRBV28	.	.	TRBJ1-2	TGTGCCAGCAGAACTCCGCCTCCAACCGGTAACTATGGCTACACCTTC	CASRTPPPTGNYGYTF
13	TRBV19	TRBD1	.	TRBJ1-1	TGTGCCAGTAGTGTGGGACAGAGAACTGAAGCTTTCTTT	CASSVGQRTEAFF
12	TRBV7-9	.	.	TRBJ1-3	TGTGCCAGCAGCTTAGAGGGGAACACCATATATTTT	CASSLEGNTIYF
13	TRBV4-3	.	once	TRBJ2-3	TGCGCCAGCAGCCAAGACGGCAGGTATACGCAGTATTTT	CASSQDGRYTQYF
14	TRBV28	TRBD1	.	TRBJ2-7	TGTGCCAGCAGGGGGACAGGGGGTTTTTACGAGCAGTACTTC	CASRGTGGFYEQYF
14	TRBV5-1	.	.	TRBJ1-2	TGCGCCAGCAGCTTGGTTAACGGTAACTATGGCTACACCTTC	CASSLVNGNYGYTF
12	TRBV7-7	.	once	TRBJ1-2	TGTGCTATGAGGGTCTTGAACTATGGCTACACCTTC	CAMRVLNYGYTF
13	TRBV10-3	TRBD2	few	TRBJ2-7	TGTGCCATCAATACTAGCGGGAGTTGGGAGCAGTACTTC	CAINTSGSWEQYF
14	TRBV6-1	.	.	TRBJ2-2	TGTGCCAGCGGAAAATTCGGGGGGCCCGGGGAGCTGTTTTTT	CASGKFGGPGELFF
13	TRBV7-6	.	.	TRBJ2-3	TGTGCCAGCAGCTTCGGGGGGCCAGATACGCAGTATTTT	CASSFGGPDTQYF
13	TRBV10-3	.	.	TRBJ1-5	TGTGCCATCAGTGAGTACTTAACTCAGCCCCAGCATTTT	CAISEYLTQPQHF
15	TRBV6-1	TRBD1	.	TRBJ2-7	TGTGCCAGCAGTGTTCCGGGACAGGGGAACTACGAGCAGTACTTC	CASSVPGQGNYEQYF
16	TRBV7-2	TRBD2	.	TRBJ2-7	TGTGCCAGCAGCCCCGGGACTAGCGGGGGGTTTTACGAGCAGTACTTC	CASSPGTSGGFYEQYF
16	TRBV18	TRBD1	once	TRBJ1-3	TGTGCCAGCTCACCAAGGGACAGCTACCTTGGAAACACCATATATTTT	CASSPRDSYLGNTIYF
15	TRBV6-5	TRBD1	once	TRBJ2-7	TGTGCCAGCAGTTACAGCCCAGGGGGCCGAAACGAGCAGTACTTC	CASSYSPGGRNEQYF
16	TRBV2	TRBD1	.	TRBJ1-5	TGTGCCAGCAGGCTTACAGGGGCAAATAGCAATCAGCCCCAGCATTTT	CASRLTGANSNQPQHF
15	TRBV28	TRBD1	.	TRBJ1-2	TGTGCCAGCAGTTTAATGTTGGAGGGGGCAAGGGGCTACACCTTC	CASSLMLEGARGYTF
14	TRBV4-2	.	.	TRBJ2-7	TGTGCCAGCAGCCAAGTACACAGCAACTACGAGCAGTACTTC	CASSQVHSNYEQYF
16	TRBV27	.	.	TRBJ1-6	TGTGCCAGCAGCCTCACCGGACAGCGGAGCATTTCACCCCTCCACTTT	CASSLTGQRSISPLHF
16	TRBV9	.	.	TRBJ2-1	TGTGCCAGCAGCGGGGGGGCGGGAGAGGGAACTAATGAGCAGTTCTTC	CASSGGAGEGTNEQFF
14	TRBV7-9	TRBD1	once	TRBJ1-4	TGTGCCAGTTCGAGGCAGGGGGCCGGTGAAAAACTGTTTTTT	CASSRQGAGEKLFF
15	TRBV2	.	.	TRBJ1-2	TGTGCCAGCAGTCCTCAGCCGGGACCCCAGGGGGGCTACACCTTC	CASSPQPGPQGGYTF
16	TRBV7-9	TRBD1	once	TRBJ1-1	TGTGCCAGCAGCCCCCCGTTAAAAGGGGGCAGGTCTGAAGCTTTCTTT	CASSPPLKGGRSEAFF
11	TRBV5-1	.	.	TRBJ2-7	TGCGCCAGCAGCCTGAGCGCCGAGCAGTACTTC	CASSLSAEQYF
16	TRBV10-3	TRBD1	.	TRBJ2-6	TGTGCCGCCACCGGGACAGGGGGCCCTGGGGCCAACGTCCTGACTTTC	CAATGTGGPGANVLTF
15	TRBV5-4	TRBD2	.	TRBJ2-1	TGTGCCAGCAGCTTGGGACTAGCGTCCTACAATGAGCAGTTCTTC	CASSLGLASYNEQFF
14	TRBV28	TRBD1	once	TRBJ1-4	TGTGCCAGCAGTTCCGGGACAGGGGAAGAAAAACTGTTTTTT	CASSSGTGEEKLFF